This TCR beta chain derives from a study of tumor-infiltrating lymphocytes in glioblastoma multiforme. V shed 4 bases, J shed 0 bases, and the junction held 12 bases outside the gene matches. CDR3 size: 18 residues. CDR1 MGHRA and CDR2 YSYEKL come from the germline V gene. Details on this clonotype: Its antigen is unknown.

TCRB libraries came from RNA via three nested multiplex PCR rounds. A C-beta primer primed TCRB cDNA from 0.45 to 0.5 ug RNA. One entry per CDR3 protein results from TCRdb running MiXCR on the multiplex PCR reads. Here the sample spans about 8,400 distinct CDR3 sequences, 65% to 75% being singletons. Whole-study results and caveats: Just one glioblastoma patient contributed to the TCR-mutation comparison.

The gene calls are TRBV4-1 and TRBJ2-3; the match to TRBD2 covers 8 bases. This sequence originates from a male donor with glioblastoma. The sample was brain tumor tissue. CDR3 residues: CASSLKSQRGGSTDTQYF. The CDR3, as DNA: TGCGCCAGCAGCCTCAAATCACAACGGGGGGGCAGCACAGATACGCAGTATTTT.